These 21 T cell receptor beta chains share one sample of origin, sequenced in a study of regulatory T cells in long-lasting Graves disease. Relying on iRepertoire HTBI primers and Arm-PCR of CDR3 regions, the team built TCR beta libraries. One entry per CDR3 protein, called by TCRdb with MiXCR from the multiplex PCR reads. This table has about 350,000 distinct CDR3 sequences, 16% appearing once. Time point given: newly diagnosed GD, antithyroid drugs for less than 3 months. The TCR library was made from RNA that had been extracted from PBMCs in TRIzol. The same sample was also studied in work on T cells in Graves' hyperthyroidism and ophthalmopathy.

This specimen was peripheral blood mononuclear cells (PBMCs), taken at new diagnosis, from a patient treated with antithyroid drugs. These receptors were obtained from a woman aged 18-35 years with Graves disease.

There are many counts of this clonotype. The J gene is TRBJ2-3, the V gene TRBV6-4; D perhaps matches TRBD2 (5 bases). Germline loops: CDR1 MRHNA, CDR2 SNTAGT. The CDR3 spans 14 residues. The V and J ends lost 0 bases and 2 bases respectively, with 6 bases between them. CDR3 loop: CASSDSGDTDTQYF. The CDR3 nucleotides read TGTGCCAGCAGTGACTCGGGAGACACAGATACGCAGTATTTT.

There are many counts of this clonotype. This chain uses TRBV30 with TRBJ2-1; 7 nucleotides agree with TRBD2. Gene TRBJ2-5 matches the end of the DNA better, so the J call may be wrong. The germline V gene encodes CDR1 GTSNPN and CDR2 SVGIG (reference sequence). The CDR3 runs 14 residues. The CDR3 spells CAWSVSSGKETQYF. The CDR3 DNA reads TGTGCCTGGAGTGTATCCAGCGGGAAAGAGACCCAGTACTTC.

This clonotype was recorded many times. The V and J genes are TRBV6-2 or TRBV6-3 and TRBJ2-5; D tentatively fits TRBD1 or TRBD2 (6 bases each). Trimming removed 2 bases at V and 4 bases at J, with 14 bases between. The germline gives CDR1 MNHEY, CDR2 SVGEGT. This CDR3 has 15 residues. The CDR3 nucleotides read TGTGCCAGCAGTTACGTTGGCGGAGGGGGAGAGACCCAGTACTTC. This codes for CASSYVGGGGETQYF.

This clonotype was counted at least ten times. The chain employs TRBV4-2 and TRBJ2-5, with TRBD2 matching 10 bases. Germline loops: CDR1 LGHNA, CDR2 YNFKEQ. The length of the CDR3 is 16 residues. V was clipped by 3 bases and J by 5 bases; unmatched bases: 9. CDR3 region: CASSHNQREGRETQYF. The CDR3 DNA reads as TGTGCCAGCAGCCATAACCAGCGGGAGGGCCGCGAGACCCAGTACTTC.

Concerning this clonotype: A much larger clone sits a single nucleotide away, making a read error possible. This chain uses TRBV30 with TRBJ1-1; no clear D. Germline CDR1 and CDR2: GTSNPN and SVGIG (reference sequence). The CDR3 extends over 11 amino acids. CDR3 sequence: CAWGKNIEAFF. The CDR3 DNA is TGTGCCTGGGGGAAGAACATTGAAGCTTTCTTT.

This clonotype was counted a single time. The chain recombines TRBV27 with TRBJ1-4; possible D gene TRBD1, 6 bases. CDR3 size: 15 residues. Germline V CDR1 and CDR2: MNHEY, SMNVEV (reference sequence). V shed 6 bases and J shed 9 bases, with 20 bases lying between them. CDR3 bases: TGTGCCAGCAGCTCTGGAACGACAGGTTTAAAAAAACTGTTTTTT. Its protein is CASSSGTTGLKKLFF.

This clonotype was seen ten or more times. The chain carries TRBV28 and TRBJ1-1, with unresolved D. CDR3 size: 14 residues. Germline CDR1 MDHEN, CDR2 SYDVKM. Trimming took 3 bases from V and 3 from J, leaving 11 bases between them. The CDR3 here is CASSFRFMDTEAFF. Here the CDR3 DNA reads TGTGCCAGCAGTTTTAGGTTTATGGACACTGAAGCTTTCTTT. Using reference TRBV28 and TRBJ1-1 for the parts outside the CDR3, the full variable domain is DVKVTQSSRYLVKRTGEKVFLECVQDMDHENMFWYRQDPGLGLRLIYFSYDVKMKEKGDIPEGYSVSREKKERFSLILESASTNQTSMYLCASSFRFMDTEAFFGQGTRLTVV.

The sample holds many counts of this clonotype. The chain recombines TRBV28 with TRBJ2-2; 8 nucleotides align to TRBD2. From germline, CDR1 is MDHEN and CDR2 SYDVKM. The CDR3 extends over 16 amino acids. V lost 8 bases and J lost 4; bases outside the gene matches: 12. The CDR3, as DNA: TGTGCCAGCTCCCCCCCGGGGGGGCGGGGCACCGGGGAGCTGTTTTTT. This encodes CASSPPGGRGTGELFF.

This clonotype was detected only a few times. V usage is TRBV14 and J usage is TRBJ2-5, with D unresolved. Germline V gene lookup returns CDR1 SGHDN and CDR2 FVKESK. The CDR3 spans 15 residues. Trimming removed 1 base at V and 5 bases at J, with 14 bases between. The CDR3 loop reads CASSQAGRLRETQYF. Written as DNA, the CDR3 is TGTGCCAGCAGCCAAGCCGGCCGTCTCAGGGAGACCCAGTACTTC. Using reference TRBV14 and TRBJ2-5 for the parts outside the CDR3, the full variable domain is EAGVTQFPSHSVIEKGQTVTLRCDPISGHDNLYWYRRVMGKEIKFLLHFVKESKQDESGMPNNRFLAERTGGTYSTLKVQPAELEDSGVYFCASSQAGRLRETQYFGPGTRLLVL.

The CDR3, as DNA: TGTGCCAGCAGCGCCAGGACAGAGTATAATTCACCCCTCCACTTT. Its protein is CASSARTEYNSPLHF. The chain uses TRBV9 and TRBJ1-6, with D maybe TRBD1 (6 bases). Germline V gene data show CDR1 as SGDLS and CDR2 as YYNGEE. Trimming left V 3 bases short and J 4 bases short, with 11 bases between. The CDR3 totals 15 residues. Full variable domain (rest looked up from reference TRBV9 and TRBJ1-6): DSGVTQTPKHLITATGQRVTLRCSPRSGDLSVYWYQQSLDQGLQFLIQYYNGEERAKGNILERFSAQQFPDLHSELNLSSLELGDSALYFCASSARTEYNSPLHFGNGTRLTVT.

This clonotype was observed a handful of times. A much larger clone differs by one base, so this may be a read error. The CDR3 sequence is CASSLGRGRNTGELFF. The CDR3 nucleotides are TGTGCCAGCAGCCTAGGACGGGGTCGCAACACCGGGGAGCTGTTTTTT. The chain carries TRBV7-3 and TRBJ2-2, with D possibly being TRBD2 (5 bases). Germline V lookup: CDR1 SGHTA, CDR2 FQGTGA. V lost 5 bases and J 2 bases, leaving 15 bases between the germline ends. The CDR3 runs to 16 residues.

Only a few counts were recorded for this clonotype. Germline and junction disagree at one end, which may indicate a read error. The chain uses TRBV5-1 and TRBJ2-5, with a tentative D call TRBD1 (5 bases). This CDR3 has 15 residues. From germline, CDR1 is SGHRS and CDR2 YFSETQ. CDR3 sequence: CASSLALQDHETQYF. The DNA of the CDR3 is TGTGCCAGCAGCTTGGCCCTACAGGACCACGAGACCCAGTACTTC. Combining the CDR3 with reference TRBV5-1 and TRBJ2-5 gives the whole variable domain KAGVTQTPRYLIKTRGQQVTLSCSPISGHRSVSWYQQTPGQGLQFLFEYFSETQRNKGNFPGRFSGRQFSNSRSEMNVSTLELGDSALYLCASSLALQDHETQYFGPGTRLLVL.

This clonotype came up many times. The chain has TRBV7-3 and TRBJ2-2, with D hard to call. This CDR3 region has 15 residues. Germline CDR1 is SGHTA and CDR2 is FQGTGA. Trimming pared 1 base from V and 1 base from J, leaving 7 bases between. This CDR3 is CASSLNPMNTGELFF. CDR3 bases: TGTGCCAGCAGCTTAAATCCTATGAACACCGGGGAGCTGTTTTTT.

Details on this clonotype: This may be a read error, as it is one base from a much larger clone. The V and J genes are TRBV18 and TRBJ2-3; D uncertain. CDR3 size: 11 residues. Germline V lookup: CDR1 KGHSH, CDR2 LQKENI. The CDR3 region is CASSSEDTQCF. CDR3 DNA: TGTGCCAGCTCAAGTGAGGATACGCAGTGTTTT.

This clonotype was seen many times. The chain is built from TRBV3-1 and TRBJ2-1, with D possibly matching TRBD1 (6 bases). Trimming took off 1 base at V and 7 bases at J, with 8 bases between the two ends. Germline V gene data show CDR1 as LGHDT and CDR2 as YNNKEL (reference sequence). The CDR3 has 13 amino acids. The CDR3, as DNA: TGTGCCAGCAGCCAAGGGGGGCAGAATGAGCAGTTCTTC. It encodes CASSQGGQNEQFF.

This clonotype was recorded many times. The CDR3 is CASSHSGQGDNEQFF. CDR3 coding DNA: TGTGCCAGCAGCCACTCGGGACAGGGGGATAATGAGCAGTTCTTC. This chain joins TRBV3-1 and TRBJ2-1, with 11 bases matching TRBD1. V lost 3 bases, J lost 7 bases, and 5 bases stayed unmatched. This CDR3 comprises 15 residues. Germline CDR1 LGHDT, CDR2 YNNKEL (reference sequence).

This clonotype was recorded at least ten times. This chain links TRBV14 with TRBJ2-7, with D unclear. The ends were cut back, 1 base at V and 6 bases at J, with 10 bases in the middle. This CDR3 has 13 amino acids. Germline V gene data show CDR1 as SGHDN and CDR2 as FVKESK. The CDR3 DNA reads TGTGCCAGCAGCCAAGCCTTGGGCCGCGAGCAGTACTTC. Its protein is CASSQALGREQYF.

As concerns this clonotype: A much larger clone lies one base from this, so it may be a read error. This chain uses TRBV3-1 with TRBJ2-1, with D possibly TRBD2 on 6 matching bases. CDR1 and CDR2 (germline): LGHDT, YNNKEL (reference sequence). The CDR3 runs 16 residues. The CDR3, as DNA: TGTGCCAGCAGCCCCTGGGACGGGGTGGACTACAGTGAGCAGTTCTTC. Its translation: CASSPWDGVDYSEQFF.

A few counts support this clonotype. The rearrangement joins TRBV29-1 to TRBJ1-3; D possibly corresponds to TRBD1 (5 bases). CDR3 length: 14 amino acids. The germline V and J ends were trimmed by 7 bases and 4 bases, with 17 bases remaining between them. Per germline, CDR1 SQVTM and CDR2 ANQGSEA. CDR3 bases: TGCAGCGCCTCGGGGCAGGGTGGGGGAAACACCATATATTTT. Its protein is CSASGQGGGNTIYF.

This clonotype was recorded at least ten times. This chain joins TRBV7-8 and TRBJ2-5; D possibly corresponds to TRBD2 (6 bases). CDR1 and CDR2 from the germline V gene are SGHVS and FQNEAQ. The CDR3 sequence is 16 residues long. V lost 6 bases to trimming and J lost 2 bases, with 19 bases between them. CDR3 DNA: TGTGCCAGCAGGCGATTAGGCGAACGGGAGCAAGAGACCCAGTACTTC. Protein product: CASRRLGEREQETQYF.

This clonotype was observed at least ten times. The CDR3 coding sequence is TGTGCCAGCAGTTTATTTGGGGAGTTGGGCACTGAAGCTTTCTTT. This translates into CASSLFGELGTEAFF. The chain recombines TRBV28 with TRBJ1-1; D not resolved. The germline V gene has CDR1 MDHEN and CDR2 SYDVKM. Trimming left V 1 base short and J 4 bases short, with 13 bases between. There are 15 residues in the CDR3.